These T cell receptor beta chains were read from a single sample in a study of response to subunit inactivated influenza vaccine. TCRdb itself ran the RT-PCR reads through MiXCR, one entry per CDR3 protein. This table holds about 780,000 distinct CDR3 sequences, approximately 18% found once. The specimen comprised PBMCs from blood, sampled more than 4 days after vaccination. Receptors originate from a man aged 50 to 60 who received an inactivated influenza vaccine. CDR3s include the opening cysteine and the closing phenylalanine or tryptophan. A D gene is named only where the DNA matches it firmly. Only part of the rows carry a size: once, few, many, or a class if the clone is expanded.

j_call | v_call | d_call | clone_size | cdr3_aa | cdr3_nt
TRBJ2-7 | TRBV9 | - | few | CASSETWTAYEQYF | TGTGCCAGCAGCGAGACATGGACAGCCTACGAGCAGTACTTC
TRBJ2-1 | TRBV18 | - | - | CASSWDTSSGEQFF | TGTGCCAGCTCTTGGGACACCTCGTCGGGTGAGCAGTTCTTC
TRBJ2-7 | TRBV7-9 | - | - | CASSLASIGVGEQYF | TGTGCCAGCAGCTTAGCGAGTATAGGGGTCGGCGAGCAGTACTTC
TRBJ1-1 | TRBV20-1 | - | few | CSATWGSFDTEAFF | TGCAGTGCCACCTGGGGCAGTTTTGACACTGAAGCTTTCTTT
TRBJ2-1 | TRBV7-3 | - | few | CASSLTYRDEQFF | TGTGCCAGCAGCTTAACGTATAGGGATGAGCAGTTCTTC
TRBJ2-7 | TRBV20-1 | TRBD2 | - | CSASPRTSGREHEQYF | TGCAGTGCTAGCCCTCGGACTAGCGGGAGGGAACACGAGCAGTACTTC
TRBJ2-3 | TRBV20-1 | TRBD2 | many | CSARPTSGRRGDTQYF | TGCAGTGCTAGACCCACTAGCGGGAGAAGAGGAGATACGCAGTATTTT
TRBJ2-5 | TRBV5-1 | TRBD2 | few | CASSWEGLDLETQYF | TGCGCCAGCAGCTGGGAGGGCCTCGACCTAGAGACCCAGTACTTC
TRBJ2-7 | TRBV4-2 | - | - | CASKNSGGYEQYF | TGTGCCAGCAAAAACTCGGGTGGATACGAGCAGTACTTC
TRBJ2-3 | TRBV4-3 | TRBD1 | few | CASSQGQGQYF | TGCGCCAGCAGCCAAGGACAGGGGCAGTATTTT
TRBJ1-5 | TRBV28 | - | - | CASIPPLVKGYLREGNQPQHF | TGTGCCAGCATCCCTCCATTGGTAAAGGGGTACCTAAGAGAAGGAAATCAGCCCCAGCATTTT
TRBJ2-4 | TRBV24-1 | - | - | CATSDFRTVAKNIQYF | TGTGCCACCAGTGATTTCCGGACAGTAGCCAAAAACATTCAGTACTTC
TRBJ1-6 | TRBV12-3/TRBV12-4 | TRBD1 | few | CASGDRGLYNSPLHF | TGTGCCAGCGGGGACAGGGGGCTTTATAATTCACCCCTCCACTTT
TRBJ2-7 | TRBV25-1 | TRBD1 | - | CASSRQGSYEHYF | TGTGCCAGCAGTAGACAGGGGTCCTACGAGCACTACTTC
TRBJ2-3 | TRBV11-2 | - | few | CASSLIVRPTLGTDTQYF | TGTGCCAGCAGCTTAATTGTGAGGCCTACCCTAGGAACAGATACGCAGTATTTT
TRBJ2-1 | TRBV28 | TRBD2 | - | CASSSLTGTSGRNEQFF | TGTGCCAGCAGTTCTTTAACCGGGACTAGCGGAAGGAATGAGCAGTTCTTC
TRBJ2-7 | TRBV15 | - | - | CATSRDRGYSYEQYF | TGTGCCACCAGCAGAGACAGGGGATACTCCTACGAGCAGTACTTC
TRBJ1-5 | TRBV27 | TRBD1 | - | CASRPTDPRQGPLFSNQPQHF | TGTGCCAGCAGGCCGACGGATCCGAGACAGGGGCCTTTATTTAGCAATCAGCCCCAGCATTTT
TRBJ2-3 | TRBV3-1 | - | - | CASSQPNTDTQYF | TGTGCCAGCAGCCAACCGAACACAGATACGCAGTATTTT
TRBJ2-2 | TRBV20-1 | - | few | CSAEYTGELFF | TGCAGTGCTGAGTACACCGGGGAGCTGTTTTTT
TRBJ2-5 | TRBV20-1 | TRBD2 | - | CSTRLAGRETQYF | TGCAGTACCAGACTAGCGGGCCGAGAGACCCAGTACTTC
TRBJ1-5 | TRBV6-1 | - | few | CASSEYPHRANQPQHF | TGTGCCAGCAGTGAATACCCACATAGGGCCAATCAGCCCCAGCATTTT
TRBJ1-5 | TRBV6-5 | TRBD1 | - | CASSSTGGVNQPQHF | TGTGCCAGCAGTTCAACAGGGGGCGTCAATCAGCCCCAGCATTTT
TRBJ2-3 | TRBV6-1 | TRBD2 | - | CASSDFSGRAFTDTQYF | TGTGCCAGCAGTGATTTCAGCGGGAGGGCCTTCACAGATACGCAGTATTTT
TRBJ2-1 | TRBV12-3/TRBV12-4 | - | few | CASTSHAGPQYEQFF | TGTGCCAGCACCTCGCATGCGGGGCCGCAATATGAGCAGTTCTTC
TRBJ2-7 | TRBV29-1 | TRBD1 | many | CSVSQGQGGYEQYF | TGCAGCGTGTCACAGGGACAGGGGGGATACGAGCAGTACTTC
TRBJ1-1 | TRBV20-1 | - | many | CSADTLNTEAFF | TGCAGTGCCGACACCTTGAACACTGAAGCTTTCTTT
TRBJ2-5 | TRBV18 | TRBD2 | few | CASSPSTSGGKETQYF | TGTGCCAGCTCACCATCGACTAGCGGGGGCAAAGAGACCCAGTACTTC
TRBJ2-3 | TRBV10-3 | TRBD2 | - | CAISEPAAGGLAGGPPDTQYF | TGTGCCATCAGTGAGCCAGCAGCAGGGGGTCTAGCGGGAGGGCCCCCAGATACGCAGTATTTT
TRBJ1-1 | TRBV10-3 | - | - | CATGRKNTEAFF | TGTGCCACGGGAAGAAAGAACACTGAAGCTTTCTTT
TRBJ2-1 | TRBV20-1 | TRBD1 | - | CSARYGQAALQNEQFF | TGCAGTGCCAGATACGGACAGGCAGCCCTTCAGAATGAGCAGTTCTTC
TRBJ2-1 | TRBV5-1 | TRBD2 | many | CASRGGTRVEQFF | TGCGCCAGCAGGGGGGGGACTAGAGTTGAGCAGTTCTTC
TRBJ2-7 | TRBV12-3/TRBV12-4 | - | few | CASSLWGGAYEQYF | TGTGCCAGCAGTTTATGGGGGGGCGCCTACGAGCAGTACTTC